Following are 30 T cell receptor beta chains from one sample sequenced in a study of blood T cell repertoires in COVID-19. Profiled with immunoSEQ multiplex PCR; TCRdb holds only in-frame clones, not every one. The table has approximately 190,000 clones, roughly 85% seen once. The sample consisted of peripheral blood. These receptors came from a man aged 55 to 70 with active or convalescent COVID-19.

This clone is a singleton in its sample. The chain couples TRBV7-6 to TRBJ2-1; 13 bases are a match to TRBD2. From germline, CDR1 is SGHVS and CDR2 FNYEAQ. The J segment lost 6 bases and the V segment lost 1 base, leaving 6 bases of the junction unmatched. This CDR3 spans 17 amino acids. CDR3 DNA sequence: TGTGCCAGCAGCTTAGGAACGAGGACTAGCGGGAGCAATGAGCAGTTCTTC. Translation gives CASSLGTRTSGSNEQFF. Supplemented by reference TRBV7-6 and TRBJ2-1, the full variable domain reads GAGVSQSPRYKVTKRGQDVALRCDPISGHVSLYWYRQALGQGPEFLTYFNYEAQQDKSGLPNDRFSAERPEGSISTLTIQRTEQRDSAMYRCASSLGTRTSGSNEQFFGPGTRLTVL.

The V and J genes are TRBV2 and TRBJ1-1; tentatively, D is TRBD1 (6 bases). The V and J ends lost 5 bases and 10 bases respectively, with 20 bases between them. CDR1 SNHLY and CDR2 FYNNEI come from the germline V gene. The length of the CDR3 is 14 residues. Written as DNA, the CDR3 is TGTGCCAGCAGTCTACGCCCGACAGGAGTGGCAGCTTTCTTT. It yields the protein CASSLRPTGVAAFF. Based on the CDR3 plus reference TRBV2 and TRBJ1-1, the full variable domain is EPEVTQTPSHQVTQMGQEVILRCVPISNHLYFYWYRQILGQKVEFLVSFYNNEISEKSEIFDDQFSVERPDGSNFTLKIRSTKLEDSAMYFCASSLRPTGVAAFFGQGTRLTVV.

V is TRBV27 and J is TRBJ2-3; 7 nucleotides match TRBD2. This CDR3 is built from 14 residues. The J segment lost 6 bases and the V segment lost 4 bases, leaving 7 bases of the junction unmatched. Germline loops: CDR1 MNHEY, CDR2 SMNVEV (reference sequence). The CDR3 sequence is CASSSSIGGDTQYF. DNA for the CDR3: TGTGCCAGCAGTTCGTCTATCGGGGGGGATACGCAGTATTTT.

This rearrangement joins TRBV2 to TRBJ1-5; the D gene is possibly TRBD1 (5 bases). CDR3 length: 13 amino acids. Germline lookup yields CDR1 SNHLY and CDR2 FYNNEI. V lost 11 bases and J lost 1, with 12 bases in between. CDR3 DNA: TGTGCCGGAGGGGAATGGAGCAATCAGCCCCAGCATTTT. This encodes CAGGEWSNQPQHF.

The CDR3 bases are TGTGCCAGCGATCGGGGGAGCAATCAGCCCCAGCATTTT. Translation: CASDRGSNQPQHF. V is TRBV2 and J is TRBJ1-5, with D possibly TRBD1 on 5 matching bases. The V gene's germline CDR1 is SNHLY and CDR2 FYNNEI. The CDR3 length is 13 residues. Deletions cut 8 bases from V and 1 base from J, with 9 bases between.

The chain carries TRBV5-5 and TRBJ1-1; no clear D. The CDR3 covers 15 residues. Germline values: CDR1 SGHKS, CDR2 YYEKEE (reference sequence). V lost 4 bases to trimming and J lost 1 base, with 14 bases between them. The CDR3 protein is CASSQTTQTNTEAFF. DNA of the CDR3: TGTGCCAGCAGCCAGACGACACAGACGAACACTGAAGCTTTCTTT.

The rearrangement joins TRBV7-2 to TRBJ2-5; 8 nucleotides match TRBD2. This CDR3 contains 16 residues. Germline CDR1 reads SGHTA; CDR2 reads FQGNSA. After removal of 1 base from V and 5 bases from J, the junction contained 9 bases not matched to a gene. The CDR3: CASSLGLRGGGETQYF. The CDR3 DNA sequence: TGTGCCAGCAGCTTAGGTCTACGGGGGGGCGGCGAGACCCAGTACTTC.

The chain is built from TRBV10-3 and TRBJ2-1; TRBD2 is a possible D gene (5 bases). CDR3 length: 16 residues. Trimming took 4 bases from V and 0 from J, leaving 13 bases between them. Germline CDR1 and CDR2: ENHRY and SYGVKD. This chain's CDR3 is CAISGGLTSSYNEQFF. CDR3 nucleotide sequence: TGTGCCATCAGTGGTGGACTTACAAGCTCCTACAATGAGCAGTTCTTC.

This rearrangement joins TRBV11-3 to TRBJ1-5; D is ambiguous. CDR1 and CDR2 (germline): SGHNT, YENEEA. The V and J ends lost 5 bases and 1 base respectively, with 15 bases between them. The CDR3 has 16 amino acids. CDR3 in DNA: TGTGCCAGCAGCCCAAGGGAGGAGGGAAGCAATCAGCCCCAGCATTTT. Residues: CASSPREEGSNQPQHF.

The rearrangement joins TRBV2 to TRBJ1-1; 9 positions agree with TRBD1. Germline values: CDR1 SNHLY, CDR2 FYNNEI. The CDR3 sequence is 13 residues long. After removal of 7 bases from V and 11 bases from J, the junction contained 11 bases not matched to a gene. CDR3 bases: TGTGCCAGCACCGAGGGACAGGGAGTAGGGGCTTTCTTT. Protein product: CASTEGQGVGAFF.

The DNA for the CDR3 is TGTGCCACCAGTGATTTAAGGAACAGGGTCAGTCAGCCCCAGCATTTT. Protein product: CATSDLRNRVSQPQHF. The V call is TRBV24-1, the J call TRBJ1-5; D is possibly TRBD1 (6 bases). Trimming pared 1 base from V and 6 bases from J, leaving 15 bases between. Germline CDR1 is KGHDR and CDR2 is SFDVKD. This CDR3 region has 16 residues.

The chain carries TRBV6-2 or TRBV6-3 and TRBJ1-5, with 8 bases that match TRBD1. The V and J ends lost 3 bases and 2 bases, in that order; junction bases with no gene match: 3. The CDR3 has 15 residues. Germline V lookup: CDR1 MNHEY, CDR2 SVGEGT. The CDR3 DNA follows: TGTGCCAGCAGTTATGAGACAGGGGGCAATCAGCCCCAGCATTTT. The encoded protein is CASSYETGGNQPQHF.

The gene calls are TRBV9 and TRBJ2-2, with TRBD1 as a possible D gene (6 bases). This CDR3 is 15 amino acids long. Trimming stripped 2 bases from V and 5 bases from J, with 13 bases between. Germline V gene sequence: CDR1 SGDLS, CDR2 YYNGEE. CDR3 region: CASSVAGAQTGELFF. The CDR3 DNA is TGTGCCAGCAGCGTCGCAGGGGCGCAGACCGGGGAGCTGTTTTTT.

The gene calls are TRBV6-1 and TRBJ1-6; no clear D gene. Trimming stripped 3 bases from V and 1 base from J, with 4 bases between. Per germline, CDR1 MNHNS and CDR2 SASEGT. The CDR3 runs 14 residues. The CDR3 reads CASSDSSYNSPLHF. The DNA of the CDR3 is TGTGCCAGCAGTGACAGTTCCTATAATTCACCCCTCCACTTT.

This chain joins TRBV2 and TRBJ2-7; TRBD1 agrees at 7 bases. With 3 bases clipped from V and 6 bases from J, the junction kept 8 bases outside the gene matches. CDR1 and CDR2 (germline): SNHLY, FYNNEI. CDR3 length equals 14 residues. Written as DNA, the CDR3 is TGTGCCAGCAGTGATCGGCAGGGGGTGGGCGAGCAGTACTTC. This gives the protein CASSDRQGVGEQYF.

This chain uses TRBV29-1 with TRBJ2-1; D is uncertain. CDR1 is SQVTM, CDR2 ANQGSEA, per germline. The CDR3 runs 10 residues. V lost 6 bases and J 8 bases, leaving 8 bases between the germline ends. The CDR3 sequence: CSVTNDEQFF. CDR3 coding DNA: TGCAGCGTCACTAACGATGAGCAGTTCTTC.

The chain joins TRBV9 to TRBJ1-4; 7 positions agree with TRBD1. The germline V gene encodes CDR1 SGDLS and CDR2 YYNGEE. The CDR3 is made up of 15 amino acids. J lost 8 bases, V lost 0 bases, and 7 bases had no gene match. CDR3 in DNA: TGTGCCAGCAGCGTAGGACAGGGTATAGGAGAAAAACTGTTTTTT. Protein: CASSVGQGIGEKLFF. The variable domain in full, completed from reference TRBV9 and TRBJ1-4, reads DSGVTQTPKHLITATGQRVTLRCSPRSGDLSVYWYQQSLDQGLQFLIQYYNGEERAKGNILERFSAQQFPDLHSELNLSSLELGDSALYFCASSVGQGIGEKLFFGSGTQLSVL.

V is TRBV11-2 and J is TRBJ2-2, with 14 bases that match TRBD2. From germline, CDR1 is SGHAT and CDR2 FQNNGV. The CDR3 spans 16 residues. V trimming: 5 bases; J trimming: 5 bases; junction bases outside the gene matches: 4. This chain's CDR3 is CASSIRLAGGTGELFF. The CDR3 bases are TGTGCCAGCAGCATAAGACTAGCGGGGGGGACCGGGGAGCTGTTTTTT.

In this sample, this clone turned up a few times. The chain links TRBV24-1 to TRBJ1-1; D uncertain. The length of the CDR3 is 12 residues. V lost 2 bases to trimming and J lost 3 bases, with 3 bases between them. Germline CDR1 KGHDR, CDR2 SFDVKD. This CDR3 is CATSDWHTEAFF. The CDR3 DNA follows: TGTGCCACCAGTGATTGGCACACTGAAGCTTTCTTT.

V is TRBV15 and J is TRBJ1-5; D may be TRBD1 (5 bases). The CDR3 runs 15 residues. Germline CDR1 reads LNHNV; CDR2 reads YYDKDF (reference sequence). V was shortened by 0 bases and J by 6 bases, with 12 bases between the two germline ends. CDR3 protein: CATSRDYRGSQPQHF. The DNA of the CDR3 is TGTGCCACCAGCAGAGATTATAGGGGATCTCAGCCCCAGCATTTT.

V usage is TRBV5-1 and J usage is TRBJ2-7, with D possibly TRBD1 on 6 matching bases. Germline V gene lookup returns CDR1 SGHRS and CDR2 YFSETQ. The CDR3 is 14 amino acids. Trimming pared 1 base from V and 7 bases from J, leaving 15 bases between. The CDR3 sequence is CASSLIEGHREQYF. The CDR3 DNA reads TGCGCCAGCAGCTTGATTGAGGGACACCGAGAGCAGTACTTC.

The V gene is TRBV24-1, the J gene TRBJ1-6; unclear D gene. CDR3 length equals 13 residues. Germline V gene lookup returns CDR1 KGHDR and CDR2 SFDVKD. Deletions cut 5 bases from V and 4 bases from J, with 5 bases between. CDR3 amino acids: CATSAGYNSPLHF. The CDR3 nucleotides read TGTGCCACCAGTGCGGGTTATAATTCACCCCTCCACTTT.

CDR3 sequence reads: CASREGASAKNIQYF. The CDR3 DNA follows: TGTGCCAGCAGGGAGGGGGCGAGCGCCAAAAACATTCAGTACTTC. This chain connects TRBV6-5 to TRBJ2-4; D perhaps matches TRBD1 (7 bases). The CDR3 loop spans 15 amino acids. Trimming pared 6 bases from V and 1 base from J, leaving 13 bases between. Germline V CDR1 and CDR2: MNHEY, SVGAGI.

This CDR3 is CASSSNPGSSGNTIYF. CDR3 in DNA: TGTGCCAGCAGCTCCAATCCGGGGAGCTCTGGAAACACCATATATTTT. V usage is TRBV7-3 and J usage is TRBJ1-3; D gene unclear. Per the germline V gene, CDR1 is SGHTA and CDR2 is FQGTGA. This CDR3 is 16 amino acids long. V shed 4 bases and J shed 0 bases, with 13 bases lying between them.

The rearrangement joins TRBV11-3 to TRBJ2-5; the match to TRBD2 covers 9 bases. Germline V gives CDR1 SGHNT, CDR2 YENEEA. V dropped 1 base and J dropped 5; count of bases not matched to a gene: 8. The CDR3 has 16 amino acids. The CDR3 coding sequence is TGTGCCAGCAGCTTAGGCCTAGCGGGGACCGGGGAGACCCAGTACTTC. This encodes CASSLGLAGTGETQYF.

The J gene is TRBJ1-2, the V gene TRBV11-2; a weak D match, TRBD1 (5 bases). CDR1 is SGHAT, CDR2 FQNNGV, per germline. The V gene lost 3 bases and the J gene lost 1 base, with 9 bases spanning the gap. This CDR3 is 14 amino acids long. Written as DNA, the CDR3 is TGTGCCAGCAGCTTTGGGCAGGGTAACTATGGCTACACCTTC. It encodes CASSFGQGNYGYTF.

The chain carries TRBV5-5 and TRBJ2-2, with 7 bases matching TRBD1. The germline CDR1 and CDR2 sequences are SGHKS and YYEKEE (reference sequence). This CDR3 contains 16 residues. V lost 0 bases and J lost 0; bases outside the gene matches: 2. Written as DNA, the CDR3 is TGTGCCAGCAGCTTGGTGCAGGGGGCGAACACCGGGGAGCTGTTTTTT. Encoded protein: CASSLVQGANTGELFF.

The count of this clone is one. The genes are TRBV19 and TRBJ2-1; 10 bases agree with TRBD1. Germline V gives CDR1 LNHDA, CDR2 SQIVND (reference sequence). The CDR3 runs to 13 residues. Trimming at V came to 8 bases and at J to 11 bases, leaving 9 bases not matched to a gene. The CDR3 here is CASGTGVFGKQFF. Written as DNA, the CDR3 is TGTGCCAGTGGGACAGGGGTATTTGGGAAGCAGTTCTTC.

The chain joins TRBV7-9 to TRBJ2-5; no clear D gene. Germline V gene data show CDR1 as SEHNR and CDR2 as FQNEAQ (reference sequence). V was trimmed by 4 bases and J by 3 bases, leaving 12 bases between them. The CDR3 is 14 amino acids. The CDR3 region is CASSSRLVEETQYF. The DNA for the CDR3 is TGTGCCAGCAGCTCTCGACTGGTGGAAGAGACCCAGTACTTC.

The CDR3, as DNA: TGTGCCAGTAGTGGAGACAGGGGGCTTCAGCCCCAGCATTTT. Its translation: CASSGDRGLQPQHF. The chain uses TRBV19 and TRBJ1-5; TRBD1 matches at 10 bases. J gave up 6 bases and V 5 bases, and 4 bases lay outside the gene matches. The CDR3 sequence is 14 residues long. Germline-derived CDR1 and CDR2 are LNHDA and SQIVND (reference sequence).